The entry below gives a single TCR beta chain sequence along with its context. Its antigen is as yet unknown. This record comes from a study of Ad26.COV2.S vaccination and SARS-CoV-2 variants. Study conclusions and caveats: Individuals receiving vaccine had higher spike-specific TCR breadth than placebo recipients did. People who got the vaccine or the placebo had similar non-spike TCR breadth. After vaccination, reports described spike-specific CD8+ and CD4+ T cell responses as showing substantial breadth.

Some clones are missing from TCRdb's copy, which holds only in-frame ones; the method was immunoSEQ multiplex PCR. Found here are 150,000 to 200,000 clones, 87% of them singletons; the top ten hold 5% to 6.5%. This CDR3 region has 13 residues. Germline values: CDR1 ENHRY, CDR2 SYGVKD. Trimming took 6 bases from V and 4 from J, leaving 11 bases between them. The rearrangement joins TRBV10-3 to TRBJ2-3; no clear D. This sample comprised peripheral blood, obtained after recovery from COVID-19. This TCR came from a human donor who had recovered from COVID-19. The CDR3 sequence: CAIRGGPSDTQYF. The DNA of the CDR3 is TGTGCCATCAGAGGCGGACCCTCAGATACGCAGTATTTT.